Listed below are T cell receptor beta chains from one sample, sequenced in a study of T cells in tumors after PD-1 blockade. Here immunoSEQ multiplex PCR was the method, and the copy in TCRdb shows in-frame clones only, minus some. The sample carries 30,000 to 40,000 clones, around 80% recorded once. This material consisted of PBMCs, taken before anti-PD-1 treatment. These receptors were obtained from a human donor with basal cell carcinoma. The conserved cysteine and the conserved F or W are not part of the CDR3 here. A D gene is named only where the DNA matches it firmly.

d_call j_call v_call cdr3_aa
TRBD1 TRBJ1-2 TRBV5-6 ASSRTGGIGYGYT
NA TRBJ1-2 TRBV7-2 ASSLLSGPDYGYT
NA TRBJ1-5 TRBV6-6 ASSYAGINQPQH
NA TRBJ2-1 TRBV9 ASSPTYGGLDEQF
NA TRBJ2-7 TRBV6-1 ASSEALRTGRSYKQY
NA TRBJ2-3 TRBV4-3 ASSPETTVVRQY
TRBD1 TRBJ2-2 TRBV5-1 ASSQRTGATNTGELF
TRBD2 TRBJ2-1 TRBV27 ASSSQGLAKNEQF
NA TRBJ1-3 TRBV11-3 ASSLDAGYGNTIY
NA TRBJ1-5 TRBV7-8 ASSLQGKLNQPQH
NA TRBJ2-7 TRBV13 ASSLGEVREQY
TRBD2 TRBJ2-3 TRBV5-4 AGTSGGVSSTDTQY
TRBD2 TRBJ2-1 TRBV5-4 ASSIGLAATYNEQF
NA TRBJ2-3 TRBV12-3/TRBV12-4 ASSSSTDTQY
NA TRBJ1-6 TRBV7-2 ASSSDSVRNNSPLH
TRBD1 TRBJ1-5 TRBV2 ASRGWDRGSNQPQH
NA TRBJ2-3 TRBV18 ASSMRTDTQY
NA TRBJ2-3 TRBV5-8 ASSDRGDTQY
NA TRBJ1-2 TRBV19 ASTLPGRVNYGYT
NA TRBJ2-7 TRBV27 ASSQNLRGEQY
NA TRBJ1-2 TRBV19 ASSIDLWKYYGYT
NA TRBJ2-1 TRBV2 ASSVSRGHNEQF
NA TRBJ1-4 TRBV4-1 ASSLGRQTATNEKLF
NA TRBJ2-7 TRBV2 ASSGLGPYEQY
TRBD1 TRBJ2-7 TRBV27 ASSSPRDRGNEQY
TRBD1 TRBJ2-7 TRBV24-1 ATSDHGTGAYEQY
NA TRBJ2-1 TRBV14 ASSHSWARKF
NA TRBJ1-1 TRBV19 ASNTRPGLLTEAF
NA TRBJ2-7 TRBV3-1/TRBV3-2 ASSQDGGYEQY
TRBD1 TRBJ1-1 TRBV24-1 ATTRTGGTEAF
TRBD2 TRBJ2-3 TRBV7-2 ASSPGTSGSGMDTQY
NA TRBJ1-3 TRBV19 ASSLQGDENTIY
NA TRBJ1-1 TRBV29-1 SVRTDKYEAF
NA TRBJ2-3 TRBV15 ATSRRSGVGTDTQY
NA TRBJ2-6 TRBV6-5 ASLGSTGANVLT
NA TRBJ2-3 TRBV6-2/TRBV6-3 ASSYGLWFRSRSTDTQY
NA TRBJ1-5 TRBV4-1 ASSQEWTLSNQPQH
NA TRBJ2-3 TRBV9 ASSFWDTYTDTQY
TRBD1 TRBJ2-7 TRBV7-9 ASSPWTGRTYEQY
NA TRBJ1-3 TRBV9 ASSVAGRAGNTIY
TRBD1 TRBJ1-2 TRBV4-1 ASSQAGHRGDHGYT
TRBD2 TRBJ2-1 TRBV5-4 ASSSPASSGDHNEQF
NA TRBJ2-3 TRBV9 ASSVEQDSAGTQY
NA TRBJ1-1 TRBV24-1 ATSDTGPEAF
TRBD2 TRBJ2-3 TRBV29-1 SGTGTSGGTQY
NA TRBJ2-7 TRBV19 ASSIGAREQY
NA TRBJ1-2 TRBV11-2 ASSLVGRGPHTNYGYT
TRBD1 TRBJ1-1 TRBV19 ASSLPGQAEAF
TRBD1 TRBJ1-1 TRBV7-6 ASSSGTGNTEAF
NA TRBJ1-6 TRBV3-1/TRBV3-2 ASSQPRLGTLH
NA TRBJ2-3 TRBV6-5 ASRGTGPQKDTQY
TRBD1 TRBJ2-7 TRBV6-6 ASSYSGQNYEQY
TRBD2 TRBJ2-1 TRBV4-3 ASSQDRGLAGGPQF
NA TRBJ1-2 TRBV5-6 ASSPPGGGYT
NA TRBJ1-1 TRBV21-1 ASSKFSRWNTEAF